This T cell receptor (beta chain) was identified in a study of T cells in localized non-small cell lung cancer. Sequencing was performed with immunoSEQ multiplex PCR; in TCRdb, only in-frame clones are kept and a portion is missing. The profile shows about 76,000 clones, approximately 84% of them singletons. The CDR3 loop spans 15 amino acids. CDR1 and CDR2 (germline): MNHEY, SMNVEV (reference sequence). V lost 6 bases to trimming and J lost 1 base; unmatched junction nucleotides: 8. Study-level points and caveats: The greatest T cell clonality was found in uninvolved adjacent lung (higher than in tumor). Sequence data derive from only one tumor region, so heterogeneity remains possible. Patients showing higher blood T cell density tended to see longer overall survival. Adjacent lung tissue had a median approximately 57 of the top 100 clones found in the tumor.

Comment on this clone: Its specificity is unknown.

The source of this sequence is a female donor over 55 with stage I lung adenocarcinoma. V is TRBV27 and J is TRBJ1-2, with 7 nucleotides matching TRBD1. Material: peripheral blood, obtained before any cancer treatment. The CDR3 DNA follows: TGTGCCAGCAGCCGGGGACAGTTTATTAACTATGGCTACACCTTC. Protein product: CASSRGQFINYGYTF.